The source of this TCR beta chain is a study of prognosis after radiotherapy for stage I lung cancer. Across the study: Between April 2018 and early 2019, patients with stage I non-small cell lung cancer were enrolled. There were seven patients whose tumors were squamous cell carcinoma and approximately eleven whose tumors were adenocarcinoma. Findings of the study overall: Usage of TRBV and TRBJ genes reportedly differed between metastatic and non-metastatic patients. Counted unique TCR clones declined after stereotactic body radiation therapy (median approximately 10,000 versus 7,000).

The table lists this clonotype with many counts. Its target is unknown. Amplification of TCR beta CDR3 from genomic DNA used two-round multiplex PCR. Round-one PCR had primers specific to each TRBV and TRBJ gene. MiXCR, run by TCRdb on the multiplex PCR reads, gives a single entry per CDR3 protein. The data show more than 11,000 distinct CDR3 sequences, with around 33% seen just once and about 30% held by the top ten. V was shortened by 4 bases and J by 4 bases, with 11 bases between the two germline ends. There are 14 residues in the CDR3. Germline V gene lookup returns CDR1 KGHSH and CDR2 LQKENI. This sequence joins TRBV18 and TRBJ1-3; unclear D gene. This sequence originates from a donor over 45 with non-small cell lung cancer. Sequencing was performed on PBMCs, taken before or after stereotactic body radiation therapy (not recorded which). CDR3 protein: CASSQSGPGNTIYF. The DNA for the CDR3 is TGTGCCAGCTCACAGTCAGGCCCAGGAAACACCATATATTTT.